This T cell receptor (beta chain) was observed in a study of PD-1 blockade in mismatch repair-deficient tumors. On the study more broadly: Patients had 12 mismatch repair-deficient cancer types, all previously treated and progressing. General study points: Tumor-resident clones, often undetectable pretreatment in blood, expanded then contracted after pembrolizumab.

Every patient had mismatch repair deficiency by PCR or immunohistochemistry. Clones were read by immunoSEQ multiplex PCR, and TCRdb kept only the in-frame ones, dropping some. The sample has just under 65,000 clones, approximately 90% seen once. Remarks on this clone: Its antigen is still unknown.

The V and J ends lost 0 bases and 5 bases respectively, with 10 bases between them. CDR1 is SGHVS, CDR2 FQNEAQ, per germline. CDR3 length: 14 amino acids. This TCR came from an adult with mismatch repair-deficient cancer. V usage is TRBV7-8 and J usage is TRBJ1-1; D not certain. The sequencing used peripheral blood, collected 52 weeks after starting pembrolizumab. For the CDR3, the DNA is TGTGCCAGCAGCTTAGCTCCATCGGGGACTGAAGCTTTCTTT. Protein sequence: CASSLAPSGTEAFF.